This entry lists 7 T cell receptor beta chains sequenced from one sample in a study of blood T cells in healthy people across ages. A second PCR, run for roughly 7 to 11 cycles, used a sample-barcoded 5' primer plus a J-beta primer mix. One entry per CDR3 protein, called by TCRdb with MiXCR from the 5' RACE reads. The sample shows roughly 2 million distinct CDR3 sequences, around 50% of them seen only once. The sequenced material came from blood. The receptors derive from a woman aged 40 to 50 in good health.

This chain uses TRBV4-3 with TRBJ2-4; 7 bases fit TRBD1. Germline values: CDR1 LGHNA, CDR2 YSLEER. CDR3 length equals 18 residues. Trimming at V came to 1 base and at J to 0 bases, leaving 9 bases not matched to a gene. CDR3 protein: CASSQAPGGWSAKNIQYF. The CDR3 DNA sequence: TGCGCCAGCAGCCAAGCCCCAGGGGGATGGTCAGCCAAAAACATTCAGTACTTC.

The rearrangement joins TRBV4-3 to TRBJ1-4; D is possibly TRBD1 (5 bases). This CDR3 is built from 15 residues. Germline V gene sequence: CDR1 LGHNA, CDR2 YSLEER. Trimming cost V 0 bases and J 8 bases, with 13 bases left between them. CDR3 sequence (DNA): TGCGCCAGCAGCCAAGATGTGGGGGTAGGAGAAAAACTGTTTTTT. Translated, it gives CASSQDVGVGEKLFF.

This clonotype was seen more than once but under ten times. V gene TRBV5-1 combines with J gene TRBJ2-3; D is unresolved. Germline V gene data show CDR1 as SGHRS and CDR2 as YFSETQ. The CDR3 loop spans 16 amino acids. The ends were cut back, 1 base at V and 0 bases at J, with 12 bases in the middle. CDR3 in DNA: TGCGCCAGCAGCTTGCGGCCGAGTCCGAGCACAGATACGCAGTATTTT. Encoded protein: CASSLRPSPSTDTQYF.

This clonotype was counted a single time. The V and J genes are TRBV6-2 or TRBV6-3 and TRBJ1-5, with D tentatively TRBD1 (5 bases). V lost 1 base and J 7 bases, leaving 8 bases between the germline ends. The germline V gene has CDR1 MNHEY and CDR2 SVGEGT. The CDR3 sequence is 13 residues long. The CDR3 nucleotides read TGTGCCAGCAGTTACTTTGCAGGGCAGCCCCAGCATTTT. Translating it yields CASSYFAGQPQHF.

Only one count was recorded for this clonotype. The CDR3 DNA reads TGCGCCAGCAGCCCGGGGACGGAAGAGACTAATGAAAAACTGTTTTTT. This codes for CASSPGTEETNEKLFF. The chain links TRBV4-3 to TRBJ1-4; tentatively, D is TRBD1 (5 bases). Germline CDR1 LGHNA, CDR2 YSLEER. V shed 4 bases and J shed 2 bases, with 14 bases lying between them. This CDR3 is 16 amino acids long.

As to this clonotype: A junction boundary mismatches the germline segment, possibly from a read error. This sequence joins TRBV11-1 and TRBJ2-6; the D is unclear. CDR3 size: 16 residues. Per germline, CDR1 SGHAT and CDR2 FQDESV (reference sequence). The CDR3 sequence: CAGSLAFSSGANVLTF. CDR3 nucleotide sequence: TGTGCCGGCAGCTTAGCATTCAGCTCTGGGGCCAACGTCCTGACTTTC.

This clonotype was counted a single time. The CDR3 loop reads CASSFGLAANPYEQYF. The CDR3 DNA is TGTGCCAGCAGTTTCGGACTAGCGGCGAATCCCTACGAGCAGTACTTC. This chain connects TRBV6-2 or TRBV6-3 to TRBJ2-7, with 10 bases that match TRBD2. The germline CDR1 and CDR2 sequences are MNHEY and SVGEGT. The CDR3 has 16 residues. With 4 bases clipped from V and 2 bases from J, the junction kept 8 bases outside the gene matches.